A single sample gave rise to the 18 T cell receptor beta chains below, sequenced in a study of shared clonotypes between healthy human individuals. Measured with immunoSEQ multiplex PCR; TCRdb has only the in-frame clones, and not every one. Among 2 million to 2.5 million clones listed, 80% to 95% were seen once. Sequencing was performed on naive CD4+ T cells from PBMCs. Noted subset: CD45RA+ positively selected. All receptors derive from a man younger than 35 in good health. Some clones in this sample may be carry-over from other donors' samples.

V usage is TRBV18 and J usage is TRBJ2-7; D is perhaps TRBD1 (6 bases). This CDR3 has 14 amino acids. Germline V CDR1 and CDR2: KGHSH, LQKENI. Trimming cost V 2 bases and J 3 bases, with 11 bases left between them. The CDR3 sequence is CASSPGDTSYEQYF. CDR3 DNA: TGTGCCAGCTCACCAGGGGACACAAGCTACGAGCAGTACTTC.

CDR3: CASSQPTGTSGANYEQYF. Here the CDR3 DNA reads TGTGCCAGCAGCCAACCTACCGGGACTAGCGGGGCAAACTACGAGCAGTACTTC. This rearrangement joins TRBV5-4 to TRBJ2-7; 13 bases match TRBD2. The CDR3 runs 18 residues. Trimming cost V 4 bases and J 3 bases; bases outside gene matches: 13. CDR1 is SGHNT, CDR2 YYREEE, per germline (reference sequence). The full variable domain, completed using reference TRBV5-4 and TRBJ2-7, is ETGVTQSPTHLIKTRGQQVTLRCSSQSGHNTVSWYQQALGQGPQFIFQYYREEENGRGNFPPRFSGLQFPNYSSELNVNALELDDSALYLCASSQPTGTSGANYEQYFGPGTRLTVT.

V gene TRBV7-9 combines with J gene TRBJ2-1; 14 nucleotides align to TRBD2. Germline V lookup: CDR1 SEHNR, CDR2 FQNEAQ (reference sequence). This CDR3 spans 16 amino acids. J lost 12 bases, V lost 5 bases, and 12 bases had no gene match. CDR3 sequence (DNA): TGTGCCAGCAGCGGGGGACTAGCGGGAGTTGTTAGTGGGCAGTTCTTC. Protein: CASSGGLAGVVSGQFF.

Turning to this clone: This specimen includes other DNA sequences encoding the same CDR3. The V and J genes are TRBV29-1 and TRBJ1-3; no definite D call. V lost 4 bases and J lost 0, with 10 bases in between. This CDR3 region has 14 residues. Germline lookup yields CDR1 SQVTM and CDR2 ANQGSEA. The CDR3 here is CSVVSGFSGNTIYF. As DNA, the CDR3 is TGCAGCGTTGTCTCAGGCTTCTCTGGAAACACCATATATTTT.

The V gene is TRBV7-9, the J gene TRBJ2-3, with 12 bases lining up with TRBD2. J was trimmed by 3 bases and V by 5 bases; bases with no gene match: 12. The CDR3 is 18 residues long. CDR1 is SEHNR and CDR2 is FQNEAQ in the germline V gene (reference sequence). The CDR3 sequence is CASSLSPGLAGGTDTQYF. Here the CDR3 DNA reads TGTGCCAGCAGCCTCTCCCCGGGGCTAGCGGGAGGGACAGATACGCAGTATTTT.

The chain recombines TRBV11-2 with TRBJ2-3, with a possible D match to TRBD2 (5 bases). Germline CDR1 is SGHAT and CDR2 is FQNNGV. The CDR3 contains 14 residues. The germline V and J ends were trimmed by 8 bases and 2 bases, with 14 bases remaining between them. The CDR3 DNA follows: TGTGCCAGCGTCGCTAGCCCGGACACAGATACGCAGTATTTT. Encoded protein: CASVASPDTDTQYF.

This clone was seen ten or more times. This rearrangement joins TRBV15 to TRBJ2-7; 7 bases fit TRBD2. Germline V lookup: CDR1 LNHNV, CDR2 YYDKDF (reference sequence). CDR3 length: 15 residues. J gave up 6 bases and V 0 bases, and 8 bases lay outside the gene matches. The CDR3 bases are TGTGCCACCAGCAGAGATCGCGGGAGACCCGTCGAGCAGTACTTC. It specifies CATSRDRGRPVEQYF.

In its sample, this clone was seen once. This chain links TRBV9 with TRBJ2-1; 10 bases are shared with TRBD2. After removal of 0 bases from V and 8 bases from J, the junction contained 5 bases not matched to a gene. This CDR3 spans 15 amino acids. Germline V CDR1 and CDR2: SGDLS, YYNGEE. This CDR3 is CASSVVSGRGDEQFF. In nucleotides, the CDR3 is TGTGCCAGCAGCGTAGTAAGCGGGAGGGGCGATGAGCAGTTCTTC.

This clone came up once. The same CDR3 arises from other DNA sequences in this sample as well. The chain joins TRBV2 to TRBJ2-7, with TRBD1 identical over 9 bases. V lost 8 bases to trimming and J lost 6 bases; unmatched junction nucleotides: 5. The CDR3 has 12 residues. CDR1 is SNHLY, CDR2 FYNNEI, per germline. This CDR3 reads CASRDRVGEQYF. The CDR3 bases are TGTGCCAGCCGGGACAGGGTAGGCGAGCAGTACTTC. The variable domain in full, with the rest retrieved from reference TRBV2 and TRBJ2-7, is EPEVTQTPSHQVTQMGQEVILRCVPISNHLYFYWYRQILGQKVEFLVSFYNNEISEKSEIFDDQFSVERPDGSNFTLKIRSTKLEDSAMYFCASRDRVGEQYFGPGTRLTVT.

In its sample, this clone was seen once. This chain links TRBV25-1 with TRBJ2-5, with a tentative D call TRBD2 (5 bases). The CDR3 has 14 amino acids. Germline CDR1 reads MGHDK; CDR2 reads SYGVNS. V shed 6 bases and J shed 0 bases, with 11 bases lying between them. CDR3 sequence (DNA): TGTGCCAGCAGCCTGACGGGGTACCAAGAGACCCAGTACTTC. Translated: CASSLTGYQETQYF.

V usage is TRBV10-3 and J usage is TRBJ2-5; D gene uncertain. Germline CDR1 ENHRY, CDR2 SYGVKD. The CDR3 has 17 residues. Trimming pared 3 bases from V and 7 bases from J, leaving 24 bases between. CDR3 nucleotides: TGTGCCATCAGTGAACAGTTAGTAGACGGGCTCGGCTGGACCCAGTACTTC. It translates to CAISEQLVDGLGWTQYF.

The V and J genes are TRBV7-9 and TRBJ1-4; D remains unclear. Germline-derived CDR1 and CDR2 are SEHNR and FQNEAQ (reference sequence). Trimming removed 4 bases from V and 4 bases from J, with 10 bases in between. The CDR3 has 14 residues. The CDR3 sequence: CASSSWAVNEKLFF. DNA for the CDR3: TGTGCCAGCAGCTCATGGGCAGTTAATGAAAAACTGTTTTTT.

The chain carries TRBV5-4 and TRBJ2-5; D might be TRBD2 (5 bases). The CDR3 is 15 residues long. The germline V gene encodes CDR1 SGHNT and CDR2 YYREEE (reference sequence). V lost 5 bases to trimming and J lost 1 base, with 15 bases between them. The CDR3 loop reads CASSFGSGFQETQYF. The CDR3 coding sequence is TGTGCCAGCAGTTTTGGGTCGGGATTCCAAGAGACCCAGTACTTC. The complete variable domain, with remaining parts taken from reference TRBV5-4 and TRBJ2-5, reads ETGVTQSPTHLIKTRGQQVTLRCSSQSGHNTVSWYQQALGQGPQFIFQYYREEENGRGNFPPRFSGLQFPNYSSELNVNALELDDSALYLCASSFGSGFQETQYFGPGTRLLVL.

V is TRBV9 and J is TRBJ1-2, with a weak D call TRBD1 (5 bases). Per the germline V gene, CDR1 is SGDLS and CDR2 is YYNGEE. V shed 4 bases and J shed 3 bases, with 13 bases lying between them. The CDR3 is made up of 14 amino acids. The CDR3 coding sequence is TGTGCCAGCAGCCGAACCGGGACTGACTATGGCTACACCTTC. Encoded protein: CASSRTGTDYGYTF.

The J gene is TRBJ2-1, the V gene TRBV7-2; D is perhaps TRBD2 (6 bases). The CDR3 has 13 amino acids. V lost 4 bases and J 5 bases, leaving 9 bases between the germline ends. Germline CDR1 reads SGHTA; CDR2 reads FQGNSA. Written as DNA, the CDR3 is TGTGCCAGCAGCTATAGCGGTCACAATGAGCAGTTCTTC. Residues: CASSYSGHNEQFF.

J is TRBJ1-2 and V is TRBV7-2; D unresolved. Germline assignment: CDR1 SGHTA and CDR2 FQGNSA. V dropped 0 bases and J dropped 3 bases, with 14 bases sitting between them. The CDR3 sequence is 16 residues long. CDR3 nucleotides: TGTGCCAGCAGCTTAGCTTTTGGGCCTCGGTACTATGGCTACACCTTC. Its protein is CASSLAFGPRYYGYTF.

This chain uses TRBV18 with TRBJ2-1, with 9 bases aligning to TRBD1. This CDR3 has 16 amino acids. V lost 6 bases and J lost 3; bases outside the gene matches: 9. In germline, CDR1 is KGHSH, CDR2 LQKENI. The CDR3 spells CASSTTGTGNYNEQFF. CDR3 DNA sequence: TGTGCCAGCTCGACAACCGGGACAGGGAACTACAATGAGCAGTTCTTC.

The gene calls are TRBV18 and TRBJ2-3; D gene uncertain. The CDR3 has 13 residues. Germline V gene sequence: CDR1 KGHSH, CDR2 LQKENI. V was shortened by 2 bases and J by 0 bases, with 3 bases between the two germline ends. The CDR3 DNA is TGTGCCAGCTCACCAGAAAGCACAGATACGCAGTATTTT. The encoded protein is CASSPESTDTQYF.